These 30 T cell receptor beta chains came from one sample sequenced in a study of shared clonotypes between healthy human individuals. Assay: immunoSEQ multiplex PCR; the TCRdb copy retains only in-frame clones and omits some. Here the sample spans roughly 2.2 million clones, roughly 90% being singletons. The sequencing sample was made of naive CD4+ T cells from PBMCs. Subset noted: CD45RA+ positively selected. These receptors were taken from a young man in good health. Some clones in this sample may be carry-over from other donors' samples.

V usage is TRBV7-3 and J usage is TRBJ2-2, with D perhaps TRBD1 or TRBD2 (5 bases each). This CDR3 is built from 16 residues. In germline, CDR1 is SGHTA, CDR2 FQGTGA. Trimming pared 5 bases from V and 0 bases from J, leaving 13 bases between. The CDR3 region is CASSPPGPANTGELFF. The CDR3 bases are TGTGCCAGCAGCCCCCCGGGACCCGCGAACACCGGGGAGCTGTTTTTT.

The rearrangement uses TRBV11-2 and TRBJ2-7; D ambiguous. Trimming took off 5 bases at V and 3 bases at J, with 14 bases between the two ends. This CDR3 spans 14 amino acids. Germline V gives CDR1 SGHAT, CDR2 FQNNGV. The CDR3 DNA follows: TGTGCCAGCAGCCCCCCCCCTATCCTCTACGAGCAGTACTTC. This encodes CASSPPPILYEQYF.

The rearrangement links TRBV18 to TRBJ1-1, with D perhaps matching TRBD1 (5 bases). Germline CDR1 is KGHSH and CDR2 is LQKENI. V was pared by 6 bases and J by 0 bases, with 11 bases between. There are 14 residues in the CDR3. The CDR3 spells CASSGGGMNTEAFF. The DNA of the CDR3 is TGTGCCAGCTCGGGCGGGGGAATGAACACTGAAGCTTTCTTT.

The J gene is TRBJ2-2, the V gene TRBV27; the D gene is possibly TRBD2 (5 bases). Per the germline V gene, CDR1 is MNHEY and CDR2 is SMNVEV (reference sequence). This CDR3 comprises 15 residues. The V gene lost 5 bases and the J gene lost 4 bases, with 14 bases spanning the gap. The CDR3 nucleotides read TGTGCCAGCAGTGCCAGAGCTAGCCCCACCGGGGAGCTGTTTTTT. Translated: CASSARASPTGELFF.

The chain links TRBV19 to TRBJ2-5, with D perhaps matching TRBD2 (6 bases). The CDR3 consists of 13 residues. The germline V gene has CDR1 LNHDA and CDR2 SQIVND (reference sequence). The germline V and J ends were trimmed by 5 bases and 14 bases, with 21 bases remaining between them. The CDR3 coding sequence is TGTGCCAGTAGTCCGGGGACGGAGCGGGTTTCTTACTTC. Protein: CASSPGTERVSYF.

The V call is TRBV11-1, the J call TRBJ2-1; 9 bases match TRBD1. Germline assignment: CDR1 SGHAT and CDR2 FQDESV (reference sequence). V dropped 1 base and J dropped 10; count of bases not matched to a gene: 14. CDR3 size: 17 residues. CDR3 protein: CASSLVPAGTGSPEQFF. The CDR3 nucleotides read TGTGCCAGCAGCTTAGTACCAGCCGGGACAGGGTCGCCCGAGCAGTTCTTC.

The V gene is TRBV2, the J gene TRBJ2-7; 12 bases are a match to TRBD2. V gave up 1 base and J gave up 5 bases; unmatched junction bases: 3. The CDR3 extends over 15 amino acids. Germline assignment: CDR1 SNHLY and CDR2 FYNNEI. CDR3 protein: CASSEVRLAGDEQYF. CDR3 sequence (DNA): TGTGCCAGCAGTGAAGTCCGACTAGCGGGAGACGAGCAGTACTTC.

This rearrangement joins TRBV7-8 to TRBJ1-4, with D perhaps matching TRBD1 (5 bases). The CDR3 has 16 residues. Germline V gene data show CDR1 as SGHVS and CDR2 as FQNEAQ. Trimming removed 4 bases at V and 7 bases at J, with 19 bases between. CDR3 in DNA: TGTGCCAGCAGCTCCACCGCGGGACGGCACTCTGAAAAACTGTTTTTT. It yields the protein CASSSTAGRHSEKLFF. The whole variable domain, remainder taken from reference TRBV7-8 and TRBJ1-4, is GAGVSQSPRYKVAKRGQDVALRCDPISGHVSLFWYQQALGQGPEFLTYFQNEAQLDKSGLPSDRFFAERPEGSVSTLKIQRTQQEDSAVYLCASSSTAGRHSEKLFFGSGTQLSVL.

The rearrangement links TRBV28 to TRBJ2-5; unclear D gene. V lost 3 bases to trimming and J lost 2 bases, with 13 bases between them. CDR1 and CDR2 (germline): MDHEN, SYDVKM. CDR3 length: 15 amino acids. The CDR3 region is CASSFSWEGQETQYF. The CDR3 bases are TGTGCCAGCAGTTTCAGTTGGGAAGGGCAAGAGACCCAGTACTTC.

The chain employs TRBV4-3 and TRBJ1-2, with a tentative D call TRBD1 (5 bases). Trimming took off 0 bases at V and 4 bases at J, with 12 bases between the two ends. The CDR3 has 15 amino acids. The V gene's germline CDR1 is LGHNA and CDR2 YSLEER. The CDR3 is CASSQEWAGPYGYTF. CDR3 coding DNA: TGCGCCAGCAGCCAAGAATGGGCGGGGCCCTATGGCTACACCTTC.

This chain connects TRBV7-3 to TRBJ2-5; 8 positions agree with TRBD1. V was clipped by 5 bases and J by 9 bases; unmatched bases: 8. CDR1 is SGHTA and CDR2 is FQGTGA in the germline V gene. This CDR3 has 13 amino acids. In DNA, the CDR3 is TGTGCCAGCAGCCGAGACAGGGGAATGTCCCAGTACTTC. This codes for CASSRDRGMSQYF.

This clone has just one count. This chain uses TRBV28 with TRBJ2-6; unclear D gene. The germline CDR1 and CDR2 sequences are MDHEN and SYDVKM. Trimming removed 11 bases at V and 1 base at J, with 12 bases between. This CDR3 region has 14 residues. This CDR3 reads CALSRGSGANVLTF. CDR3 nucleotide sequence: TGTGCCTTAAGTCGTGGGTCTGGGGCCAACGTCCTGACTTTC.

The genes are TRBV29-1 and TRBJ2-7, with TRBD2 matching 13 bases. The junction had 6 bases not matched to a gene; V was cut back by 6 bases and J by 7 bases. The CDR3 has 13 residues. CDR1 and CDR2 (germline): SQVTM, ANQGSEA. Here the CDR3 DNA reads TGCAGCGTGGGCAGACTAGCGGGAGGTGAGCAGTACTTC. As protein: CSVGRLAGGEQYF.

This clone has just one count. This chain links TRBV27 with TRBJ2-5, with unresolved D. Germline V CDR1 and CDR2: MNHEY, SMNVEV (reference sequence). CDR3 length: 14 amino acids. V was shortened by 6 bases and J by 0 bases, with 11 bases between the two germline ends. This chain's CDR3 is CASSTVWYQETQYF. The CDR3 nucleotides are TGTGCCAGCAGCACAGTTTGGTACCAAGAGACCCAGTACTTC.

The genes are TRBV4-3 and TRBJ2-2; unclear D gene. The CDR3 has 15 amino acids. Trimming stripped 4 bases from V and 4 bases from J, with 13 bases between. Per germline, CDR1 LGHNA and CDR2 YSLEER. The CDR3: CASSLRLGPTGELFF. CDR3 nucleotides: TGCGCCAGCAGCCTTCGGTTGGGCCCCACCGGGGAGCTGTTTTTT.

The gene calls are TRBV4-2 and TRBJ2-3; D is possibly TRBD2 (5 bases). CDR1 is LGHNA, CDR2 YNFKEQ, per germline. The CDR3 runs to 19 residues. Deletions cut 0 bases from V and 0 bases from J, with 19 bases between. CDR3 in DNA: TGTGCCAGCAGCCAAGATCCGGGCGGGCACCCCGCTAGCACAGATACGCAGTATTTT. Translating it yields CASSQDPGGHPASTDTQYF.

V usage is TRBV23-1 and J usage is TRBJ1-2; TRBD1 might be the D (6 bases). Being an ORF, TRBV23-1 has a function that is uncertain. The CDR3 has 14 residues. V was pared by 3 bases and J by 6 bases, with 14 bases between. The DNA of the CDR3 is TGCGCCAGCAGTCACCCCGACAGGACAAATGGCTACACCTTC. This gives the protein CASSHPDRTNGYTF.

The V call is TRBV12-5, the J call TRBJ2-7; tentatively, D is TRBD1 (6 bases). This CDR3 contains 15 residues. V gave up 1 base and J gave up 5 bases, with 15 bases separating them. CDR1 is LGHNT, CDR2 FRNRAP, per germline. The CDR3 DNA sequence: TGTGCTAGTGGTTTGGGAAGGACAGCTCACGACGAGCAGTACTTC. Protein: CASGLGRTAHDEQYF.

The CDR3 nucleotides are TGTGCCAGCAGTAGGAATAGCGGGAGCCACACCGGGGAGCTGTTTTTT. This encodes CASSRNSGSHTGELFF. V and J are TRBV6-6 and TRBJ2-2; 9 nucleotides match TRBD2. V lost 5 bases, J lost 3 bases, and 7 bases stayed unmatched. The germline gives CDR1 MNHNY, CDR2 SVGAGI (reference sequence). The CDR3 has 16 amino acids.

The chain recombines TRBV4-2 with TRBJ2-7; 9 bases are a match to TRBD2. The V gene end was trimmed by 4 bases and the J gene end by 6 bases; junction bases not matched to a gene: 7. This CDR3 has 14 residues. CDR1 is LGHNA, CDR2 YNFKEQ, per germline. The CDR3 DNA is TGTGCCAGCAGCCTTAGCGGGAGAGTGGGCGAGCAGTACTTC. Translated: CASSLSGRVGEQYF.

The V gene is TRBV18, the J gene TRBJ1-3; TRBD1 matches at 11 bases. CDR1 is KGHSH, CDR2 LQKENI, per germline. The CDR3 extends over 18 amino acids. Trimming at V came to 6 bases and at J to 4 bases, leaving 14 bases not matched to a gene. The CDR3 coding sequence is TGTGCCAGCTCCGAATTCATTGGACAGGGGGCGTCCGGAAACACCATATATTTT. It specifies CASSEFIGQGASGNTIYF.

The chain is built from TRBV11-1 and TRBJ2-1; D unresolved. There are 14 residues in the CDR3. Trimming took 0 bases from V and 4 from J, leaving 7 bases between them. CDR1 SGHAT and CDR2 FQDESV come from the germline V gene (reference sequence). The CDR3 DNA is TGTGCCAGCAGCTTAGCGCCTCTGTACAATGAGCAGTTCTTC. Translating it yields CASSLAPLYNEQFF.

The chain recombines TRBV10-3 with TRBJ2-7; 10 positions match TRBD1. Looked up from germline, CDR1 is ENHRY and CDR2 is SYGVKD. The V segment lost 6 bases and the J segment 5 bases; nucleotides outside the gene matches: 10. This CDR3 has 15 residues. CDR3 sequence: CAISSPGQGYDEQYF. CDR3 bases: TGTGCCATCAGCAGCCCGGGACAGGGGTACGACGAGCAGTACTTC.

The chain is built from TRBV6-6 and TRBJ1-1; no clear D gene. Germline CDR1 reads MNHNY; CDR2 reads SVGAGI (reference sequence). V lost 0 bases to trimming and J lost 3 bases, with 14 bases between them. CDR3 length equals 16 residues. CDR3 protein: CASSYSLTTPHTEAFF. The CDR3 coding sequence is TGTGCCAGCAGTTACTCGCTGACAACCCCCCACACTGAAGCTTTCTTT.

This clone was counted once. This chain uses TRBV6-1 with TRBJ1-2, with TRBD1 as a possible D gene (5 bases). Looked up from germline, CDR1 is MNHNS and CDR2 is SASEGT. The CDR3 is made up of 15 amino acids. Trimming left V 4 bases short and J 3 bases short, with 15 bases between. CDR3 sequence: CASSAVGVGDYGYTF. The CDR3, as DNA: TGTGCCAGCAGTGCTGTTGGGGTGGGGGACTATGGCTACACCTTC.

The chain recombines TRBV7-2 with TRBJ2-5; D is unresolved. CDR3 length: 13 amino acids. V lost 5 bases, J lost 5 bases, and 12 bases lay in between. Germline V CDR1 and CDR2: SGHTA, FQGNSA. The CDR3 region has the DNA TGTGCCAGCAGCGCCCGGCCCAGGGAGACCCAGTACTTC. Translating it yields CASSARPRETQYF.

This chain joins TRBV9 and TRBJ2-3; TRBD2 might be the D (7 bases). V lost 6 bases and J lost 0, with 17 bases in between. This CDR3 is 16 amino acids long. The germline CDR1 and CDR2 sequences are SGDLS and YYNGEE. For the CDR3, the DNA is TGTGCCAGCACCCTGGGGGGGCGTACTAGCACAGATACGCAGTATTTT. Its protein is CASTLGGRTSTDTQYF.

The chain links TRBV29-1 to TRBJ2-7; tentatively, D is TRBD1 or TRBD2 (5 bases each). This CDR3 spans 11 amino acids. V lost 5 bases to trimming and J lost 7 bases, with 12 bases between them. Looked up from germline, CDR1 is SQVTM and CDR2 is ANQGSEA. The CDR3 loop is CSVKGTGEQYF. CDR3 bases: TGCAGCGTTAAAGGGACGGGGGAGCAGTACTTC.

Comments on this clone: Additional DNA sequences in this sample encode the identical CDR3. The chain combines TRBV5-1 with TRBJ2-5; D uncertain. This CDR3 spans 11 amino acids. Trimming removed 2 bases at V and 5 bases at J, with 4 bases between. The V gene's germline CDR1 is SGHRS and CDR2 YFSETQ. The CDR3 DNA follows: TGCGCCAGCAGCTTTTCCGAGACCCAGTACTTC. Its translation: CASSFSETQYF.

The J gene is TRBJ1-2, the V gene TRBV7-9; TRBD1 aligns across 11 bases. The J segment lost 4 bases and the V segment lost 1 base, leaving 8 bases of the junction unmatched. In germline, CDR1 is SEHNR, CDR2 FQNEAQ (reference sequence). CDR3 length equals 17 residues. The chain's CDR3 is CASSLGGQGALGYGYTF. The CDR3 DNA reads as TGTGCCAGCAGCTTAGGAGGACAGGGGGCGCTTGGCTATGGCTACACCTTC.